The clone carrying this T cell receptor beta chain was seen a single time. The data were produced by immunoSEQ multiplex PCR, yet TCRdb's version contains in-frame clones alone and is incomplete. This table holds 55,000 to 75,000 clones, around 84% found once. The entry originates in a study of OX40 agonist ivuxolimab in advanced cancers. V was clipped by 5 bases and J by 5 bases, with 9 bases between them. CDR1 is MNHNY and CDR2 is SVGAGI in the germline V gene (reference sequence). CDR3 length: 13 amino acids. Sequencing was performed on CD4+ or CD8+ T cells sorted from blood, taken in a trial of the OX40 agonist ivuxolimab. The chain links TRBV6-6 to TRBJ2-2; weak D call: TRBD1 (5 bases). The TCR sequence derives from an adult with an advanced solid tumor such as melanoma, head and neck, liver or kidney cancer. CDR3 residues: CASSKGLTGELFF. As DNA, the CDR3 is TGTGCCAGCAGTAAGGGGCTAACCGGGGAGCTGTTTTTT.